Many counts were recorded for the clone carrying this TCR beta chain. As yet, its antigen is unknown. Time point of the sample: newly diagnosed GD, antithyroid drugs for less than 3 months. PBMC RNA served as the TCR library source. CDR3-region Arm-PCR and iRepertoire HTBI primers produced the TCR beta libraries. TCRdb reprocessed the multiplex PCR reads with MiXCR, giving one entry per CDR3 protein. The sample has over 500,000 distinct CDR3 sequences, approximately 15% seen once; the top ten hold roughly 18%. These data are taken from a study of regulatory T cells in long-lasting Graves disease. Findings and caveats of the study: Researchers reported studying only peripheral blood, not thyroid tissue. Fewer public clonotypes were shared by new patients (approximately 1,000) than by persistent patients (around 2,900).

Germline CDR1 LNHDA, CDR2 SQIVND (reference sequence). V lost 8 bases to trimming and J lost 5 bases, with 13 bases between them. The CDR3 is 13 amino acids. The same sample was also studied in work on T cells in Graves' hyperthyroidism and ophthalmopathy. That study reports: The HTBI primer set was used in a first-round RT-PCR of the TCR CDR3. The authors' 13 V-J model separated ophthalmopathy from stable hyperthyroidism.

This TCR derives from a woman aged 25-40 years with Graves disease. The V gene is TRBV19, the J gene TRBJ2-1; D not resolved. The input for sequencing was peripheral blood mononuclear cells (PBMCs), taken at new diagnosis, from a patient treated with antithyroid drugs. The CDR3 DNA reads TGTGCCAGTGGTCAGCAGATCCACAATGAGCAGTTCTTC. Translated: CASGQQIHNEQFF.